This T cell receptor (beta chain) was sequenced during a study of control samples from healthy donors and cancer patients. Profiling relied on immunoSEQ multiplex PCR, and the TCRdb table lists in-frame clones only, not all of them. Of 150,000 or so clones listed, about 86% are singletons. The trim removed 1 base at V and 2 bases at J, leaving 4 bases unmatched. The CDR3 contains 15 residues. CDR1 and CDR2 from the germline V gene are SGHTS and YDEGEE. The sequenced sample consisted of blood. The receptor's source is a woman under 40 in good health. The V gene is TRBV5-8, the J gene TRBJ2-5; TRBD1 agrees at 8 bases. Here the CDR3 DNA reads TGTGCCAGCAGCTTGTTTGGGGACAGGCAAGAGACCCAGTACTTC. Its translation: CASSLFGDRQETQYF.